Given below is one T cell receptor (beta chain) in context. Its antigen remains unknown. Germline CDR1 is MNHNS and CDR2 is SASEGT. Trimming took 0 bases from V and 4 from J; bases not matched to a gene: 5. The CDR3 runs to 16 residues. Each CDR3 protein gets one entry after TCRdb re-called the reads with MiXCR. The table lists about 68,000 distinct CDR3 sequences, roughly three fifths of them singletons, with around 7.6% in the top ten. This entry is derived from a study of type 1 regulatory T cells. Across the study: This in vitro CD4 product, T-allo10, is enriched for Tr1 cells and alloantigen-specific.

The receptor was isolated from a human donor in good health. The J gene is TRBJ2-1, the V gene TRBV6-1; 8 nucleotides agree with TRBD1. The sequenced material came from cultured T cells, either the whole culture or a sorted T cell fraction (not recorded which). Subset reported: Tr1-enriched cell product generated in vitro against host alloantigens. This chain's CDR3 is CASSEAGTGLYNEQFF. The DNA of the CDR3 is TGTGCCAGCAGTGAAGCCGGGACAGGACTTTACAATGAGCAGTTCTTC.